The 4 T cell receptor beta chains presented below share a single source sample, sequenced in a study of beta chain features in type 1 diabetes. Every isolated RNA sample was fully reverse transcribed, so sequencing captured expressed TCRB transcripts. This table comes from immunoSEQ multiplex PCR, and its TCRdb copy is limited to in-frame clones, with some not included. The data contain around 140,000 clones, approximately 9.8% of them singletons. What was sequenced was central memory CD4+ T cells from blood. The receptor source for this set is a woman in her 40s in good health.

The CDR3 loop reads CASSSVQGNYGYTF. The CDR3 region has the DNA TGTGCCAGCAGCTCGGTACAGGGAAACTATGGCTACACCTTC. The V gene is TRBV7-2, the J gene TRBJ1-2; TRBD1 might be the D (6 bases). V was cut by 4 bases and J by 2 bases, with 11 bases left in between. The germline V gene has CDR1 SGHTA and CDR2 FQGNSA. CDR3 length: 14 residues.

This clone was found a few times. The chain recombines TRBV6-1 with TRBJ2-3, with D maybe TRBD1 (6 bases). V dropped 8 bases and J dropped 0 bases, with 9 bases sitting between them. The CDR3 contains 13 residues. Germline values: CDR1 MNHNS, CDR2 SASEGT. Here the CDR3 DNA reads TGTGCCAGCTACACAGGGAGCACAGATACGCAGTATTTT. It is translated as CASYTGSTDTQYF.

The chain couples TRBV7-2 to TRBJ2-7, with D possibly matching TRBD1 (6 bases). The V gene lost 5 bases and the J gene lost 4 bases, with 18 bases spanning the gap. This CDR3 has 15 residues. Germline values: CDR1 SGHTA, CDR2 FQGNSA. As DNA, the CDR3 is TGTGCCAGCAGCCCCCCAAATGGACAGATTTACGAGCAGTACTTC. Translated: CASSPPNGQIYEQYF.

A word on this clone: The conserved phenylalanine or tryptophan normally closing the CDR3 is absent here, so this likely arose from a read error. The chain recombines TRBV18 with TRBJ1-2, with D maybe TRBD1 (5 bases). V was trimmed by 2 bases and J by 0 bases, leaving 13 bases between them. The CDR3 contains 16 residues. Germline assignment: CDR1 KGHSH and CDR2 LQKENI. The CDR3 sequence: CASSPIATAPNYGYTL. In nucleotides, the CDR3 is TGTGCCAGCTCACCAATCGCGACAGCTCCTAACTATGGCTACACCCTC.